The entry below gives a single TCR beta chain sequence along with its context. The antigen remains undetermined. The germline CDR1 and CDR2 sequences are MNHEY and SMNVEV (reference sequence). V gave up 0 bases and J gave up 5 bases; unmatched junction bases: 3. The CDR3 runs 17 residues. The data stem from a study of CD8+ T cells in alopecia areata. General observations from the study: Many expanded lesional clones persisted in scalp and blood during tofacitinib. Scalp clonality, together with expanded CD8+ clones among the top 100, fell significantly with tofacitinib.

In each case, RNA was isolated and then reverse transcribed into cDNA as the sequencing template. Clones were sequenced by immunoSEQ multiplex PCR, and TCRdb holds only the in-frame ones, with some missing. The sample holds roughly 140,000 clones; around four fifths are singletons and the top ten take approximately 25%. Regarding treatment: oral pan-JAK inhibitor, 5-10 mg twice daily. Sorting separated CD4+ and CD8+ T cells out of PBMCs. This TCR came from a human donor with alopecia areata. The chain carries TRBV27 and TRBJ2-3, with 15 positions matching TRBD2. The sequenced sample was CD8+ T cells sorted from blood, obtained at week 4, from a patient treated with tofacitinib. CDR3 protein: CASSLSGLAGGRDTQYF. The CDR3 coding sequence is TGTGCCAGCAGTTTATCGGGACTAGCGGGGGGTCGAGATACGCAGTATTTT.